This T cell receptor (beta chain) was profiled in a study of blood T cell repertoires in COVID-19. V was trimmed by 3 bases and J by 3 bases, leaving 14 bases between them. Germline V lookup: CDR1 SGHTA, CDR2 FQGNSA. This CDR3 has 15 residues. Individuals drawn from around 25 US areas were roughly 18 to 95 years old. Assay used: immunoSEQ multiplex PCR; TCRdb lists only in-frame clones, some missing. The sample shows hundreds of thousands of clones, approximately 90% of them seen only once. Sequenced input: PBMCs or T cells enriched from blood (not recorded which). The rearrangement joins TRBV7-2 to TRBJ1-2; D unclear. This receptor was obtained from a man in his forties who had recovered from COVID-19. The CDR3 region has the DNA TGTGCCAGCAGCTTGGAACAAGCGTCTTACTATGGCTACACCTTC. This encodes CASSLEQASYYGYTF.